This TCR beta chain is from a study of radiation and T cells in renal cell carcinoma. The CDR3 length is 13 residues. Trimming took off 5 bases at V and 2 bases at J, with 8 bases between the two ends. Germline V lookup: CDR1 SGHTA, CDR2 FQGNSA. Documented time point: baseline pretreatment blood. As to treatment: 15 Gy SBRT to primary tumor, nephrectomy 4 weeks later. The repertoire was sequenced with immunoSEQ multiplex PCR; TCRdb's copy has only in-frame clones and lacks some. The sample has about 91,000 clones, about four fifths seen once. The chain uses TRBV7-2 and TRBJ2-3; D unresolved. Sequenced here: blood, sampled from a patient whose treatment included radiotherapy and nephrectomy. This sequence was found in a man aged 55 to 70 with renal cell carcinoma. CDR3 residues: CASSPRYTDTQYF. The CDR3, as DNA: TGTGCCAGCAGCCCCCGGTACACAGATACGCAGTATTTT. Full variable domain (remainder filled in from reference TRBV7-2 and TRBJ2-3): GAGVSQSPSNKVTEKGKDVELRCDPISGHTALYWYRQSLGQGLEFLIYFQGNSAPDKSGLPSDRFSAERTGGSVSTLTIQRTQQEDSAVYLCASSPRYTDTQYFGPGTRLTVL.